This is a list of T cell receptor beta chains from one sample in a study of neurological immune-mediated disorders. TCRdb reanalysed the 5' RACE reads using MiXCR and keeps one entry per CDR3 protein. Of 75,000 to 95,000 distinct CDR3 sequences listed, 15% to 20% are singletons. Sequenced material: PBMCs. These receptors originate from a woman between 40 and 55 years old in good health. Each CDR3 is given with its conserved first and last residue. D genes are given only for firm matches. Size tells how often a clone was seen (once, few, many) or the class of an expanded clone, and some rows leave it out.

>.|TRBJ2-7|.|TRBV5-1
TGCGCCAGCACACCCGAAAGCTCCTACGATCAGCACTTC
CASTPESSYDQHF
>.|TRBJ2-3|many|TRBV20-1
TGCAGTGCTAGACCCCCCGGAGGGGCTAGCACAGATACGCAGTATTTT
CSARPPGGASTDTQYF
>TRBD2|TRBJ2-5|few|TRBV28
TGTGCCAGCAGTTTACTACTAGCGGGGGGGCGATGGGAAGACGAGACCCAGTACTTC
CASSLLLAGGRWEDETQYF
>.|TRBJ2-6|.|TRBV6-2/TRBV6-3
TGTGCCAGCAGTTACAGGCGTCGGTTAACAGGGTTCCTTGGGGCCAACGTCCTGACTTTC
CASSYRRRLTGFLGANVLTF
>.|TRBJ2-3|many|TRBV30
TGTGCCTGGAGCGGGGCTAGCACAGATACGCAGTATTTT
CAWSGASTDTQYF
>.|TRBJ1-2|many|TRBV12-3/TRBV12-4
TGTGCCAGCCGGGTGGGGGGGTATACATCGCGCTACACCTTC
CASRVGGYTSRYTF
>.|TRBJ2-3|few|TRBV7-2
TGTGCCAGCAGCTTGACTAAGACTTGGGATACGCAGTATTTT
CASSLTKTWDTQYF
>.|TRBJ1-3|many|TRBV5-1
TGCGCCAGCAGCTTGCGAGGGAGCTCTGGAAACACCATATATTTT
CASSLRGSSGNTIYF
>.|TRBJ2-1|many|TRBV20-1
TGCAGTGCTAGTCCCAGGGGTAGCGGATACAATGAGCAGTTCTTC
CSASPRGSGYNEQFF
>.|TRBJ1-2|.|TRBV4-1
TGCGCCAGCAGCCAAGAAATCTACCCCCCCACAGGGAACTATGGCTACACCTTC
CASSQEIYPPTGNYGYTF
>.|TRBJ1-4|.|TRBV18
TGTGCCAGCTCACTCTCCGTGGCAACTAATGAAAAACTGTTTTTT
CASSLSVATNEKLFF
>.|TRBJ2-7|many|TRBV7-2
TGTGCCAGCAGCCTAGGGGTGACCACCTACGAGCAGTACTTC
CASSLGVTTYEQYF
>.|TRBJ2-2|.|TRBV7-2
TGTGCCAGCAGCTTATGGCAGGCGAACACCGGGGAGCTGTTTTTT
CASSLWQANTGELFF
>TRBD1|TRBJ2-6|few|TRBV18
TGTGCCAGCTCAGCCCCGGGACAGGGGGCGCCTGGGGCCAACGTCCTGACTTTC
CASSAPGQGAPGANVLTF
>TRBD2|TRBJ2-5|many|TRBV20-1
TGCAGTGCTGGAACTAGCGGGGAGACCCAGTACTTC
CSAGTSGETQYF
>.|TRBJ2-7|.|TRBV19
TGTGCCAGTAGCAGGGAGAGCACCTACGAGCAGTACTTC
CASSRESTYEQYF
>.|TRBJ2-1|many|TRBV28
TGTGCCAGCAGTCTACGTCAAATCCGCTACAATGAGCAGTTCTTC
CASSLRQIRYNEQFF
>.|TRBJ2-3|many|TRBV29-1
TGCAGCGTTGATTTTATAATCCGGGGTTCCACAGATACGCAGTATTTT
CSVDFIIRGSTDTQYF
>.|TRBJ1-5|many|TRBV20-1
TGCAGTGCTGGCAGGCCCCAGCATTTT
CSAGRPQHF
>TRBD1|TRBJ1-1|many|TRBV12-3/TRBV12-4
TGTGCCAGCAGCAACTCGGACAGGGTCGTTCTTGACACTGAAGCTTTCTTT
CASSNSDRVVLDTEAFF
>TRBD2|TRBJ2-3|.|TRBV5-4
TGTGCCAGCAGCTCCGGACTAGCGGGGGCCACAGATACGCAGTATTTT
CASSSGLAGATDTQYF
>.|TRBJ2-7|.|TRBV5-6
TGTGCCAGCAGCTTTGGGACGTCGTCAGAGCAGTACTTC
CASSFGTSSEQYF
>.|TRBJ1-1|many|TRBV5-1
TGCGCCAGCAGCTTGGCGGCAGGAACTGAAGCTTTCTTT
CASSLAAGTEAFF
>.|TRBJ2-5|many|TRBV20-1
TGTGCGTGCCTGGACCGCCGTTTAGACCAGTACTTC
CACLDRRLDQYF
>.|TRBJ1-4|.|TRBV12-3/TRBV12-4
TGTGCCAGCAGTTTAGAAGGGCGGGAAAAACTGTTTTTT
CASSLEGREKLFF
>.|TRBJ1-5|few|TRBV4-3
TGCGCCAGCAGCCAAGATCGGGTTGGGGAGCCCCAGCATTTT
CASSQDRVGEPQHF
>TRBD2|TRBJ2-1|few|TRBV7-2
TGTGCCAGCAGCTTAATCCCCTCTAGCGGGGGGGCGCGGGGGAATGAGCAGTTCTTC
CASSLIPSSGGARGNEQFF
>TRBD1|TRBJ2-1|many|TRBV28
TGTGCCAGCAGTTTTTCCGGGACAGACCATGAGCAGTTCTTC
CASSFSGTDHEQFF
>TRBD1|TRBJ1-6|many|TRBV6-1
TGTGCCAGCGACAGGGGCCCCTATAATTCACCCCTCCACTTT
CASDRGPYNSPLHF
>.|TRBJ1-5|many|TRBV7-2
TGTGCCAGCAGCTCCCTGGGTACCAATCAGCCCCAGCATTTT
CASSSLGTNQPQHF